These 16 T cell receptor beta chains came from one sample sequenced in a study of monozygotic twins with inflammatory bowel disease. TCRdb reprocessed the 5' RACE reads and stores each CDR3 protein as one record, lacking DNA. The sample has approximately 400,000 distinct CDR3 sequences. Sequenced material: blood. These receptors came from a human donor with ulcerative colitis or Crohn's disease, or a healthy co-twin of an affected twin (not recorded which).

The rearrangement uses TRBV29-1 and TRBJ1-1; TCRdb's assignment of TRBD1 cannot be checked, as there is no DNA. CDR1 and CDR2 from the germline V gene are SQVTM and ANQGSEA. This CDR3 has 12 residues. The CDR3 sequence is CSVEDAYRAAFF.

The chain recombines TRBV10-3 with TRBJ2-1; absent DNA, TCRdb's TRBD1 call cannot be checked. CDR3 length: 13 amino acids. The germline gives CDR1 ENHRY, CDR2 SYGVKD. CDR3 sequence reads: CAIGGASYNEQFF.

The chain recombines TRBV7-6 with TRBJ2-3; the D gene TCRdb calls, TRBD2, cannot be checked with no DNA. The germline V gene has CDR1 SGHVS and CDR2 FNYEAQ. This CDR3 spans 16 amino acids. The CDR3 spells CASSLTSGRGTDTQYF. The full variable domain, with the rest looked up from reference TRBV7-6 and TRBJ2-3, is GAGVSQSPRYKVTKRGQDVALRCDPISGHVSLYWYRQALGQGPEFLTYFNYEAQQDKSGLPNDRFSAERPEGSISTLTIQRTEQRDSAMYRCASSLTSGRGTDTQYFGPGTRLTVL.

The chain is built from TRBV3-1 and TRBJ1-2. The CDR3 loop spans 15 amino acids. Germline CDR1 is LGHDT and CDR2 is YNNKEL (reference sequence). This CDR3 is CASSRADGGTRNYTF.

This chain links TRBV5-1 with TRBJ2-1; checking the TCRdb D call of TRBD2 is not possible without DNA. CDR3 length: 15 residues. Looked up from germline, CDR1 is SGHRS and CDR2 is YFSETQ. CDR3 in amino acids: CASSFTSSSYNEQFF.

V is TRBV10-2 and J is TRBJ2-7; TCRdb's D call of TRBD1 is untestable without DNA. The V gene's germline CDR1 is WSHSY and CDR2 SAAADI. The CDR3 sequence is 13 residues long. CDR3 sequence: CASSGQGFAEQYF.

This chain connects TRBV14 to TRBJ2-3; absent DNA, TCRdb's TRBD1 call cannot be checked. The CDR3 is 14 residues long. The V gene's germline CDR1 is SGHDN and CDR2 FVKESK. The CDR3 sequence is CASSPWGGADTQYF.

CDR3 region: CASSLLDGMNTEAFF. The chain is built from TRBV11-2 and TRBJ1-1. The CDR3 totals 15 residues. Per germline, CDR1 SGHAT and CDR2 FQNNGV.

The chain has TRBV6-6 and TRBJ1-2; TCRdb indicates TRBD1, and absent DNA this call remains unverified. Germline-derived CDR1 and CDR2 are MNHNY and SVGAGI (reference sequence). This CDR3 is built from 14 residues. The CDR3 sequence: CATTGTGKDYGYTF.

V and J are TRBV19 and TRBJ2-3; lacking DNA, the TRBD2 call made by TCRdb goes unchecked. The CDR3 spans 15 residues. Germline values: CDR1 LNHDA, CDR2 SQIVND (reference sequence). The CDR3 loop is CASSTPTDFTDTQYF.

CDR3 in amino acids: CASSFAAPGANVLTF. The gene calls are TRBV7-3 and TRBJ2-6. CDR1 and CDR2 from the germline V gene are SGHTA and FQGTGA. This CDR3 contains 15 residues.

The rearrangement uses TRBV25-1 and TRBJ2-1; with no DNA, the TCRdb D assignment of TRBD1 cannot be verified. The CDR3 is made up of 15 amino acids. Germline V lookup: CDR1 MGHDK, CDR2 SYGVNS. CDR3 residues: CASSGQGGSYNEQFF.

V usage is TRBV20-1 and J usage is TRBJ2-6; as DNA is missing, the TRBD2 call by TCRdb cannot be tested. CDR1 and CDR2 from the germline V gene are DFQATT and SNEGSKA (reference sequence). This CDR3 is built from 18 residues. The CDR3 spells CSAEGLAGSISGANVLTF.

The chain combines TRBV5-1 with TRBJ2-2; no DNA is available, so the TRBD2 call from TCRdb remains unchecked. The germline CDR1 and CDR2 sequences are SGHRS and YFSETQ. The CDR3 is made up of 18 amino acids. The CDR3 region is CASSFWTSGSSYTGELFF.

This chain's CDR3 is CASSGDRVIGNQPQHF. V and J are TRBV28 and TRBJ1-5; TCRdb selects TRBD1, and the lack of DNA leaves this call unchecked. This CDR3 is built from 16 residues. Looked up from germline, CDR1 is MDHEN and CDR2 is SYDVKM.

The chain carries TRBV5-1 and TRBJ1-2; TCRdb's D call of TRBD1 is untestable without DNA. Germline V gene sequence: CDR1 SGHRS, CDR2 YFSETQ. This CDR3 contains 14 residues. This chain's CDR3 is CASSGTGTNYGYTF.